The 28 T cell receptor beta chains reported below all come from one sample, sequenced in a study of cytomegalovirus exposure and HLA in healthy donors. PCR was performed using 60 Vbeta and 13 Jbeta primers. Profiled with immunoSEQ multiplex PCR; TCRdb holds only in-frame clones, not every one. This table holds 90,000 to 120,000 clones, approximately 76% found once. The sample comprised PBMCs. Every receptor here comes from a man aged 18-30 years in good health and CMV-seronegative.

This clone appeared once. This chain connects TRBV18 to TRBJ2-7; D remains unclear. Germline V gene data show CDR1 as KGHSH and CDR2 as LQKENI. Deletions cut 6 bases from V and 2 bases from J, with 11 bases between. This CDR3 comprises 13 residues. CDR3: CASSLDGAYEQYF. CDR3 DNA: TGTGCCAGCTCGCTCGACGGAGCCTACGAGCAGTACTTC.

This clone has only a few counts. The genes are TRBV12-2 and TRBJ2-7; the D segment call TRBD1 is taken from the table without a DNA check. TRBV12-2 is reported as a pseudogene. CDR3 length: 15 amino acids. The DNA for the CDR3 is TGTGCAAGTCGTCCACCCGTTTGGGCCTCCTACGAGCAGTACTTC. Encoded protein: CASRPPVWASYEQYF.

The chain is built from TRBV7-9 and TRBJ2-7; TRBD1 aligns across 8 bases. With 5 bases clipped from V and 5 bases from J, the junction kept 14 bases outside the gene matches. CDR1 SEHNR and CDR2 FQNEAQ come from the germline V gene (reference sequence). The CDR3 loop spans 16 amino acids. CDR3 in DNA: TGTGCCAGCAGCCCATGGTTCGGACAGGGTCTAAACGAGCAGTACTTC. Its translation is CASSPWFGQGLNEQYF. Using reference TRBV7-9 and TRBJ2-7 for the parts outside the CDR3, the full variable domain is DTGVSQNPRHKITKRGQNVTFRCDPISEHNRLYWYRQTLGQGPEFLTYFQNEAQLEKSRLLSDRFSAERPKGSFSTLEIQRTEQGDSAMYLCASSPWFGQGLNEQYFGPGTRLTVT.

The CDR3 DNA reads TGTGCCAGCAGTGGGACAGATAGAAATGAGCAGTTCTTC. Protein sequence: CASSGTDRNEQFF. V gene TRBV27 combines with J gene TRBJ2-1; 7 positions agree with TRBD1. J was trimmed by 7 bases and V by 5 bases; bases with no gene match: 5. The germline V gene has CDR1 MNHEY and CDR2 SMNVEV (reference sequence). There are 13 residues in the CDR3.

The chain combines TRBV2 with TRBJ2-1; 7 nucleotides line up with TRBD1. The germline V gene encodes CDR1 SNHLY and CDR2 FYNNEI. CDR3 length equals 15 residues. Germline trimming cut 6 bases from V and 0 bases from J; bases unmatched to any gene: 5. CDR3 loop: CASSLRQGSYNEQFF. The CDR3 coding sequence is TGTGCCAGCAGCCTCCGACAGGGCTCCTACAATGAGCAGTTCTTC.

This clone was counted between two and nine times. A junction boundary mismatches the germline segment, possibly from a read error. The chain has TRBV19 and TRBJ1-2, with 12 bases lining up with TRBD1. The CDR3 consists of 17 residues. Per the germline V gene, CDR1 is LNHDA and CDR2 is SQIVND (reference sequence). CDR3 protein: CASSTIFTGTGGYGYPF. The CDR3 nucleotides are TGTGCCAGTTCCACTATCTTTACCGGGACAGGGGGCTATGGCTACCCCTTC.

J is TRBJ1-5 and V is TRBV19; D is unclear. This CDR3 is built from 17 residues. Deletions cut 5 bases from V and 5 bases from J, with 22 bases between. Germline V gives CDR1 LNHDA, CDR2 SQIVND (reference sequence). The CDR3 DNA is TGTGCCAGTAGTCCCCCCGGGGAGGGCCTAGCTCATCAGCCCCAGCATTTT. As protein: CASSPPGEGLAHQPQHF.

The table lists this clone with a count of one. The genes are TRBV7-8 and TRBJ1-2; 7 positions match TRBD1. The length of the CDR3 is 14 residues. Germline loops: CDR1 SGHVS, CDR2 FQNEAQ. Trimming at V came to 5 bases and at J to 7 bases, leaving 10 bases not matched to a gene. The CDR3 nucleotides read TGTGCCAGCAGCAAACACCGGGACAGCCGTGGCTACACCTTC. Its translation is CASSKHRDSRGYTF.

The rearrangement joins TRBV9 to TRBJ2-2; TRBD2 aligns across 10 bases. CDR3 length: 20 amino acids. CDR1 is SGDLS and CDR2 is YYNGEE in the germline V gene. The trim removed 0 bases at V and 5 bases at J, leaving 16 bases unmatched. CDR3 protein: CASSVAQIAGAGGKTGELFF. DNA for the CDR3: TGTGCCAGCAGCGTAGCCCAGATCGCCGGAGCGGGGGGGAAGACCGGGGAGCTGTTTTTT.

V and J are TRBV5-1 and TRBJ2-7, with TRBD1 matching over 7 bases. The CDR3 runs to 16 residues. The trim removed 4 bases at V and 2 bases at J, leaving 12 bases unmatched. The germline V gene encodes CDR1 SGHRS and CDR2 YFSETQ. The CDR3 region is CASSPTLTGAPYEQYF. The CDR3, as DNA: TGCGCCAGCAGCCCCACGCTCACAGGGGCCCCCTACGAGCAGTACTTC.

At least ten counts were recorded for this clone. The chain combines TRBV4-3 with TRBJ2-3, with D perhaps matching TRBD2 (5 bases). This CDR3 has 16 amino acids. V lost 0 bases and J 4 bases, leaving 14 bases between the germline ends. The germline V gene encodes CDR1 LGHNA and CDR2 YSLEER. The CDR3 DNA sequence: TGCGCCAGCAGCCAAGATCTAAGCGGAGCGGCAGATACGCAGTATTTT. As protein: CASSQDLSGAADTQYF.

This clone was seen once. This chain joins TRBV18 and TRBJ2-7, with 7 bases aligning to TRBD2. Looked up from germline, CDR1 is KGHSH and CDR2 is LQKENI. This CDR3 is built from 14 residues. Trimming cost V 3 bases and J 2 bases; bases outside gene matches: 4. CDR3 region: CASSPQGLPYEQYF. The CDR3 coding sequence is TGTGCCAGCTCACCTCAGGGACTACCCTACGAGCAGTACTTC.

The V and J genes are TRBV6-5 and TRBJ1-2, with D perhaps TRBD1 (5 bases). There are 16 residues in the CDR3. Between the trimmed V and J ends, which lost 4 bases and 3 bases, there was a span of 18 bases. Germline lookup yields CDR1 MNHEY and CDR2 SVGAGI. The CDR3 sequence is CASSSPGQPTDYGYTF. CDR3 coding DNA: TGTGCCAGCAGTTCTCCCGGACAACCGACAGACTATGGCTACACCTTC.

The V and J genes are TRBV13 and TRBJ1-1; the D gene is possibly TRBD1 (6 bases). Trimming removed 0 bases from V and 2 bases from J, with 16 bases in between. CDR1 is PRHDT and CDR2 is FYEKMQ in the germline V gene (reference sequence). The CDR3 is 17 amino acids. The CDR3 DNA is TGTGCCAGCAGCTTAGGGTTGTTAGGACAGTCCAACACTGAAGCTTTCTTT. It encodes CASSLGLLGQSNTEAFF.

The rearrangement uses TRBV5-4 and TRBJ2-3, with a weak D call TRBD2 (6 bases). V was pared by 4 bases and J by 0 bases, with 9 bases between. The CDR3 loop spans 14 amino acids. Germline V gene data show CDR1 as SGHNT and CDR2 as YYREEE (reference sequence). CDR3 protein: CASSEGLSTDTQYF. In nucleotides, the CDR3 is TGTGCCAGCAGCGAAGGACTAAGCACAGATACGCAGTATTTT. The full variable domain, its missing parts supplied by reference TRBV5-4 and TRBJ2-3, is ETGVTQSPTHLIKTRGQQVTLRCSSQSGHNTVSWYQQALGQGPQFIFQYYREEENGRGNFPPRFSGLQFPNYSSELNVNALELDDSALYLCASSEGLSTDTQYFGPGTRLTVL.

The chain links TRBV28 to TRBJ1-1, with D perhaps TRBD1 (6 bases). Germline CDR1 MDHEN, CDR2 SYDVKM. The CDR3 spans 13 residues. The V end lost 5 bases, the J end lost 5 bases, and 12 bases lay between the germline ends. For the CDR3, the DNA is TGTGCCAGCAGTCGACACAGGGATACTGAAGCTTTCTTT. Protein: CASSRHRDTEAFF.

This chain connects TRBV29-1 to TRBJ2-7; 8 bases are a match to TRBD2. Looked up from germline, CDR1 is SQVTM and CDR2 is ANQGSEA. This CDR3 is 11 amino acids long. Trimming took 5 bases from V and 6 from J; bases not matched to a gene: 3. The CDR3 loop is CSVRTSSEQYF. Here the CDR3 DNA reads TGCAGCGTTCGGACTAGCTCCGAGCAGTACTTC.

The J gene is TRBJ1-4, the V gene TRBV10-3; D is possibly TRBD1 (6 bases). V was cut by 5 bases and J by 3 bases, with 10 bases left in between. The CDR3 is 14 residues long. Germline CDR1 ENHRY, CDR2 SYGVKD. Here the CDR3 DNA reads TGTGCCATCAGTACAGGGAGGGCTAATGAAAAACTGTTTTTT. Protein: CAISTGRANEKLFF.

The rearrangement uses TRBV27 and TRBJ2-2; 10 bases align to TRBD1. Germline-derived CDR1 and CDR2 are MNHEY and SMNVEV (reference sequence). The V gene end was trimmed by 3 bases and the J gene end by 0 bases; junction bases not matched to a gene: 4. This CDR3 has 17 amino acids. The CDR3: CASSFATGGPNTGELFF. The CDR3 coding sequence is TGTGCCAGCAGTTTCGCGACAGGGGGCCCGAACACCGGGGAGCTGTTTTTT.

The chain uses TRBV7-9 and TRBJ2-2, with 8 bases identical to TRBD2. This CDR3 is 15 amino acids long. Per germline, CDR1 SEHNR and CDR2 FQNEAQ (reference sequence). The V segment lost 6 bases and the J segment 4 bases; nucleotides outside the gene matches: 7. As DNA, the CDR3 is TGTGCCAGCAGTACCGGGACTAGTCGCACCGGGGAGCTGTTTTTT. This encodes CASSTGTSRTGELFF.

This clone was counted a few times. The CDR3 sequence: CASTARVAGNTIYF. The CDR3 DNA follows: TGTGCCAGCACCGCCAGGGTCGCTGGAAACACCATATATTTT. The V gene is TRBV6-5, the J gene TRBJ1-3, with a tentative D call TRBD1 (5 bases). Germline CDR1 and CDR2: MNHEY and SVGAGI. This CDR3 is 14 amino acids long. Trimming took off 7 bases at V and 2 bases at J, with 12 bases between the two ends.

The rearrangement joins TRBV6-1 to TRBJ2-5; a possible D gene is TRBD1 (5 bases). Germline values: CDR1 MNHNS, CDR2 SASEGT. This CDR3 spans 15 amino acids. The V end lost 8 bases, the J end lost 5 bases, and 21 bases lay between the germline ends. The CDR3 coding sequence is TGTGCCAGCTCCTGGATGTGGGCAGGGATGGAGACCCAGTACTTC. Its translation: CASSWMWAGMETQYF.

This clone has more than one count but fewer than ten. J is TRBJ2-4 and V is TRBV6-4, with a possible D match to TRBD2 (6 bases). V shed 0 bases and J shed 11 bases, with 11 bases lying between them. The CDR3 is made up of 13 amino acids. Germline V lookup: CDR1 MRHNA, CDR2 SNTAGT. The CDR3 DNA is TGTGCCAGCAGTGACTCGTGGGACTCTGTTCAGTACTTC. It codes for CASSDSWDSVQYF.

The chain carries TRBV6-1 and TRBJ2-5; D possibly corresponds to TRBD2 (7 bases). V gave up 2 bases and J gave up 4 bases, with 17 bases separating them. Germline loops: CDR1 MNHNS, CDR2 SASEGT. This CDR3 has 16 residues. Here the CDR3 DNA reads TGTGCCAGCAGTGAATATCGTGGGGGGGCGGGAGAGACCCAGTACTTC. Translated, it gives CASSEYRGGAGETQYF.

The chain recombines TRBV5-5 with TRBJ2-3; a possible D gene is TRBD1 (5 bases). The CDR3 covers 14 residues. The V gene's germline CDR1 is SGHKS and CDR2 YYEKEE (reference sequence). V lost 2 bases and J 3 bases, leaving 10 bases between the germline ends. This CDR3 reads CASSFWTMTDTQYF. CDR3 in DNA: TGTGCCAGCAGCTTCTGGACAATGACAGATACGCAGTATTTT.

The chain recombines TRBV6-4 with TRBJ2-3; 14 nucleotides line up with TRBD2. With 6 bases clipped from V and 2 bases from J, the junction kept 4 bases outside the gene matches. The CDR3 contains 16 residues. Germline V lookup: CDR1 MRHNA, CDR2 SNTAGT. The CDR3 is CASSSTSGGATDTQYF. DNA for the CDR3: TGTGCCAGCAGCTCGACTAGCGGGGGGGCCACAGATACGCAGTATTTT.

The chain links TRBV7-2 to TRBJ2-7; TRBD2 matches at 12 bases. The V segment lost 3 bases and the J segment 5 bases; nucleotides outside the gene matches: 5. Germline V gives CDR1 SGHTA, CDR2 FQGNSA. The CDR3 has 15 residues. This CDR3 is CASSLASGGADEQYF. DNA of the CDR3: TGTGCCAGCAGCTTGGCTAGCGGGGGGGCAGACGAGCAGTACTTC. Variable domain in full (rest from reference TRBV7-2 and TRBJ2-7): GAGVSQSPSNKVTEKGKDVELRCDPISGHTALYWYRQSLGQGLEFLIYFQGNSAPDKSGLPSDRFSAERTGGSVSTLTIQRTQQEDSAVYLCASSLASGGADEQYFGPGTRLTVT.

This sequence joins TRBV2 and TRBJ1-2, with TRBD1 matching 7 bases. CDR1 and CDR2 from the germline V gene are SNHLY and FYNNEI. The trim removed 3 bases at V and 2 bases at J, leaving 6 bases unmatched. The CDR3 totals 15 residues. The CDR3 protein is CASSESGQMNYGYTF. CDR3 nucleotide sequence: TGTGCCAGCAGTGAGTCGGGACAGATGAACTATGGCTACACCTTC.